The next 10 T cell receptor beta chains were all read from a single sample in a study of CD8 T cells in Susac syndrome. A quantity of about 0.5 to 1 ug RNA underwent reverse transcription using random hexamers. One entry per CDR3 protein, called by TCRdb with MiXCR from the immunoSEQ multiplex PCR reads. The repertoire includes over 95,000 distinct CDR3 sequences, about 90% of them detected once, and 0.11% to 0.15% sits in the top ten. Sequencing was carried out using CD4+ T cells from PBMCs. All receptors come from a human donor in good health.

The J gene is TRBJ1-1, the V gene TRBV5-1; TRBD1 might be the D (6 bases). The germline V gene has CDR1 SGHRS and CDR2 YFSETQ. The CDR3 is 14 amino acids. V shed 1 base and J shed 5 bases, with 12 bases lying between them. The CDR3 sequence: CASSLSGAGTEAFF. CDR3 nucleotide sequence: TGCGCCAGCAGCTTGTCAGGGGCAGGTACTGAAGCTTTCTTT.

The genes are TRBV6-5 and TRBJ1-1, with TRBD1 matching 7 bases. In germline, CDR1 is MNHEY, CDR2 SVGAGI. V was clipped by 6 bases and J by 11 bases; unmatched bases: 6. The CDR3 totals 11 residues. Here the CDR3 reads CASRRQGTAFF. Written as DNA, the CDR3 is TGTGCCAGCAGACGACAGGGAACGGCTTTCTTT.

The V and J genes are TRBV28 and TRBJ2-1; maybe TRBD1 (6 bases). Germline lookup yields CDR1 MDHEN and CDR2 SYDVKM. V shed 5 bases and J shed 7 bases, with 18 bases lying between them. The CDR3 has 15 residues. Here the CDR3 reads CASSRLVDRWNEQFF. For the CDR3, the DNA is TGTGCCAGCAGTCGTCTGGTGGACAGATGGAATGAGCAGTTCTTC.

The J gene is TRBJ2-7, the V gene TRBV4-3, with 9 bases matching TRBD1. This CDR3 contains 15 residues. The junction had 4 bases not matched to a gene; V was cut back by 0 bases and J by 4 bases. CDR1 is LGHNA and CDR2 is YSLEER in the germline V gene. The CDR3 DNA reads TGCGCCAGCAGCCAAGATGCGGGACAGGGATACGAGCAGTACTTC. The encoded protein is CASSQDAGQGYEQYF.

This chain joins TRBV13 and TRBJ1-2, with no clear D. The V end lost 5 bases, the J end lost 0 bases, and 16 bases lay between the germline ends. Germline CDR1 reads PRHDT; CDR2 reads FYEKMQ (reference sequence). The CDR3 spans 16 residues. This CDR3 is CASSLGVRGANYGYTF. As DNA, the CDR3 is TGTGCCAGCAGCCTCGGGGTCCGGGGAGCTAACTATGGCTACACCTTC. The entire variable domain, with the rest obtained from reference TRBV13 and TRBJ1-2, is as follows: AAGVIQSPRHLIKEKRETATLKCYPIPRHDTVYWYQQGPGQDPQFLISFYEKMQSDKGSIPDRFSAQQFSDYHSELNMSSLELGDSALYFCASSLGVRGANYGYTFGSGTRLTVV.

V is TRBV7-2 and J is TRBJ2-5; no reliable D call. Germline CDR1 and CDR2: SGHTA and FQGNSA. The CDR3 length is 14 residues. V was cut by 1 base and J by 2 bases, with 8 bases left in between. CDR3: CASSLDRVQETQYF. The CDR3, as DNA: TGTGCCAGCAGCTTAGACAGAGTGCAAGAGACCCAGTACTTC.

The chain is built from TRBV7-6 and TRBJ2-4; 7 bases map to TRBD1. V lost 11 bases and J lost 6; bases outside the gene matches: 22. Looked up from germline, CDR1 is SGHVS and CDR2 is FNYEAQ. The CDR3 has 17 residues. The CDR3 bases are TGTGCCTTTTCCCTGGGGCGACAGGGTTGGCGGGTAAACATTCAGTACTTC. This codes for CAFSLGRQGWRVNIQYF.

DNA for the CDR3: TGCAGTGCTAGGGCGGCCGGGAGCCTTTACGAGCAGTACTTC. It translates to CSARAAGSLYEQYF. This chain uses TRBV20-1 with TRBJ2-7; D possibly corresponds to TRBD2 (6 bases). Deletions cut 3 bases from V and 4 bases from J, with 16 bases between. This CDR3 is 14 amino acids long. CDR1 DFQATT and CDR2 SNEGSKA come from the germline V gene (reference sequence).

This clonotype was found a few times. The gene calls are TRBV19 and TRBJ2-7, with D unclear. Germline-derived CDR1 and CDR2 are LNHDA and SQIVND (reference sequence). The CDR3 extends over 12 amino acids. V lost 3 bases to trimming and J lost 5 bases, with 8 bases between them. The CDR3 loop is CASSINRNEQYF. Here the CDR3 DNA reads TGTGCCAGTAGTATCAACCGCAACGAGCAGTACTTC.

The DNA of the CDR3 is TGTGCCAGCAGCGAATTTCCCCAGGGTTCACCCCTCCACTTT. Protein sequence: CASSEFPQGSPLHF. V and J are TRBV7-9 and TRBJ1-6; tentative D call: TRBD1 (5 bases). Germline V lookup: CDR1 SEHNR, CDR2 FQNEAQ (reference sequence). The CDR3 covers 14 residues. Trimming took off 5 bases at V and 9 bases at J, with 14 bases between the two ends. Complete variable domain (other parts from reference TRBV7-9 and TRBJ1-6): DTGVSQNPRHKITKRGQNVTFRCDPISEHNRLYWYRQTLGQGPEFLTYFQNEAQLEKSRLLSDRFSAERPKGSFSTLEIQRTEQGDSAMYLCASSEFPQGSPLHFGNGTRLTVT.